The 19 T cell receptor beta chains reported below all come from one sample, sequenced in a study of control samples from healthy donors and cancer patients. The repertoire was sequenced with immunoSEQ multiplex PCR; TCRdb's copy has only in-frame clones and lacks some. In the table there are roughly 100,000 clones, approximately 86% of which are singletons. Material: blood. Every receptor here comes from a man aged 30-40 years in good health.

The chain recombines TRBV7-8 with TRBJ2-1; D unresolved. This CDR3 contains 15 residues. V was trimmed by 1 base and J by 0 bases, leaving 7 bases between them. In germline, CDR1 is SGHVS, CDR2 FQNEAQ. The CDR3 nucleotides are TGTGCCAGCAGCTTAGTGGCTGGCTCCTACAATGAGCAGTTCTTC. Amino acids: CASSLVAGSYNEQFF.

The rearrangement links TRBV7-6 to TRBJ2-7; 9 nucleotides match TRBD1. V trimming: 1 base; J trimming: 3 bases; junction bases outside the gene matches: 4. The CDR3 runs 15 residues. The V gene's germline CDR1 is SGHVS and CDR2 FNYEAQ. The CDR3 region is CASSLGGTGLYEQYF. CDR3 nucleotide sequence: TGTGCCAGCAGCTTAGGGGGGACAGGGCTCTACGAGCAGTACTTC.

V usage is TRBV7-2 and J usage is TRBJ2-5; perhaps TRBD1 as D (6 bases). Germline lookup yields CDR1 SGHTA and CDR2 FQGNSA. The CDR3 has 13 residues. Deletions cut 5 bases from V and 1 base from J, with 8 bases between. The CDR3 loop reads CASSKGGQETQYF. The CDR3 DNA sequence: TGTGCCAGCAGCAAAGGGGGCCAAGAGACCCAGTACTTC.

The chain links TRBV5-6 to TRBJ2-3; 11 bases agree with TRBD2. The germline gives CDR1 SGHDT, CDR2 YYEEEE. The CDR3 consists of 17 residues. V was clipped by 1 base and J by 5 bases; unmatched bases: 9. The CDR3 sequence is CASSLILTSGSIDTQYF. For the CDR3, the DNA is TGTGCCAGCAGCTTGATTCTAACTAGCGGGAGTATAGATACGCAGTATTTT. Full variable domain (missing parts from reference TRBV5-6 and TRBJ2-3): DAGVTQSPTHLIKTRGQQVTLRCSPKSGHDTVSWYQQALGQGPQFIFQYYEEEERQRGNFPDRFSGHQFPNYSSELNVNALLLGDSALYLCASSLILTSGSIDTQYFGPGTRLTVL.

The chain links TRBV9 to TRBJ2-6; the D gene is possibly TRBD2 (5 bases). The germline V and J ends were trimmed by 0 bases and 3 bases, with 13 bases remaining between them. The CDR3 has 17 amino acids. Germline V lookup: CDR1 SGDLS, CDR2 YYNGEE. The CDR3 is CASSVEGPGNGANVLTF. In DNA form, the CDR3 reads TGTGCCAGCAGCGTAGAAGGACCGGGGAATGGGGCCAACGTCCTGACTTTC.

This chain links TRBV3-1 (or the pseudogene TRBV3-2) with TRBJ2-2; D unresolved. Germline CDR1 and CDR2: LGHDT and YNNKEL (reference sequence). The CDR3 sequence is 13 residues long. Trimming took 6 bases from V and 9 from J, leaving 14 bases between them. The DNA for the CDR3 is TGTGCCAGCAGTAAGGACGGGCGTAGGGAGCTGTTTTTT. This gives the protein CASSKDGRRELFF.

The chain combines TRBV5-6 with TRBJ1-2; 8 bases fit TRBD1. J lost 8 bases, V lost 1 base, and 4 bases had no gene match. This CDR3 has 13 residues. Looked up from germline, CDR1 is SGHDT and CDR2 is YYEEEE. The CDR3 nucleotides read TGTGCCAGCAGCTTGCAGGGGGCGCGGGGCTACACCTTC. It is translated as CASSLQGARGYTF.

The V and J genes are TRBV4-2 and TRBJ2-7; D unresolved. There are 11 residues in the CDR3. V was trimmed by 5 bases and J by 3 bases, leaving 5 bases between them. Germline loops: CDR1 LGHNA, CDR2 YNFKEQ. The CDR3 is CASSAHYEQYF. Here the CDR3 DNA reads TGTGCCAGCAGCGCACACTACGAGCAGTACTTC.

CDR3 DNA: TGTGCCAGCAGCTTGTCTAGCGGGCCACAAGAGACCCAGTACTTC. It specifies CASSLSSGPQETQYF. The gene calls are TRBV5-4 and TRBJ2-5; 8 bases match TRBD2. This CDR3 comprises 15 residues. The ends lost 1 base at V and 2 bases at J; junction bases unmatched: 4. Germline CDR1 SGHNT, CDR2 YYREEE (reference sequence).

The chain joins TRBV5-1 to TRBJ2-7, with 9 bases aligning to TRBD1. Germline V CDR1 and CDR2: SGHRS, YFSETQ. This CDR3 has 14 amino acids. V was clipped by 5 bases and J by 4 bases; unmatched bases: 7. The CDR3 sequence is CASSVLGQGYEQYF. DNA for the CDR3: TGCGCCAGCAGTGTCTTGGGACAGGGATACGAGCAGTACTTC.

The V call is TRBV6-5, the J call TRBJ2-7; unclear D gene. V dropped 6 bases and J dropped 6 bases, with 6 bases sitting between them. Per the germline V gene, CDR1 is MNHEY and CDR2 is SVGAGI. The CDR3 covers 10 residues. DNA of the CDR3: TGTGCCAGCAGGGGTGTCGAGCAGTACTTC. It encodes CASRGVEQYF.

The chain links TRBV5-8 to TRBJ2-7, with D possibly TRBD1 on 5 matching bases. This CDR3 comprises 13 residues. CDR1 and CDR2 (germline): SGHTS, YDEGEE. Trimming took off 0 bases at V and 3 bases at J, with 7 bases between the two ends. CDR3 residues: CASSLDQGYEQYF. The DNA for the CDR3 is TGTGCCAGCAGCTTGGATCAGGGCTACGAGCAGTACTTC.

The J gene is TRBJ1-5, the V gene TRBV9; a weak D match, TRBD1 (6 bases). Looked up from germline, CDR1 is SGDLS and CDR2 is YYNGEE. With 4 bases removed from V and 6 bases from J, the gap between germline ends came to 17 bases. The CDR3 is made up of 15 amino acids. CDR3: CASSLPGERVQPQHF. The CDR3 DNA reads as TGTGCCAGCAGCCTACCAGGGGAGAGAGTTCAGCCCCAGCATTTT.

The chain links TRBV28 to TRBJ1-2; 7 bases agree with TRBD1. This CDR3 has 15 residues. The germline gives CDR1 MDHEN, CDR2 SYDVKM. V shed 7 bases and J 4 bases; nucleotides not matched to a gene: 12. As DNA, the CDR3 is TGTGCCAGCATCTCAGTGAGGGGGCAGTTCTATGGCTACACCTTC. As protein: CASISVRGQFYGYTF.

The gene calls are TRBV30 and TRBJ1-1; 7 nucleotides align to TRBD1. Losses at the gene ends were 5 bases for V and 11 bases for J; bases not matched to a gene: 11. The V gene's germline CDR1 is GTSNPN and CDR2 SVGIG (reference sequence). The CDR3 consists of 12 residues. The CDR3: CAWGQERPGAFF. The CDR3, as DNA: TGTGCCTGGGGACAGGAGAGGCCCGGGGCTTTCTTT.

This clone has a single count. Here the CDR3 reads CASSLAGKSTDTQYF. The CDR3 nucleotides read TGCGCCAGCAGCTTGGCCGGTAAGAGCACAGATACGCAGTATTTT. The chain combines TRBV5-1 with TRBJ2-3; D gene unclear. V lost 0 bases and J 0 bases, leaving 8 bases between the germline ends. CDR3 length: 15 amino acids. Germline assignment: CDR1 SGHRS and CDR2 YFSETQ.

The chain combines TRBV7-9 with TRBJ2-4, with 9 bases lining up with TRBD2. CDR1 is SEHNR, CDR2 FQNEAQ, per germline (reference sequence). With V trimmed by 8 bases and J by 1 base, 12 bases remained unmatched. The CDR3 sequence is 17 residues long. The CDR3 protein is CASQASGTSGAKNIQYF. CDR3 DNA sequence: TGTGCCAGCCAGGCTAGCGGGACCTCGGGGGCCAAAAACATTCAGTACTTC.

The chain has TRBV28 and TRBJ1-1; the D gene is possibly TRBD1 (5 bases). V was pared by 6 bases and J by 6 bases, with 17 bases between. The germline CDR1 and CDR2 sequences are MDHEN and SYDVKM. The CDR3 is made up of 14 amino acids. CDR3 in amino acids: CASRAGTPGAEAFF. The CDR3 DNA sequence: TGTGCCAGCAGGGCCGGGACCCCCGGGGCTGAAGCTTTCTTT.

V and J are TRBV2 and TRBJ1-4; weak D call: TRBD1 (6 bases). Trimming left V 1 base short and J 14 bases short, with 14 bases between. Germline V gives CDR1 SNHLY, CDR2 FYNNEI. There are 13 residues in the CDR3. The CDR3 sequence: CASSEGGARGLFF. CDR3 DNA sequence: TGTGCCAGCAGTGAAGGAGGGGCCAGGGGCCTGTTTTTT.